A selection of T cell receptor beta chains follows, all from one sample in a study of blood T cell repertoires in COVID-19. Clones were read by immunoSEQ multiplex PCR, and TCRdb kept only the in-frame ones, dropping some. The sample includes about 64,000 clones, around 80% of them seen just once. Sequenced input: peripheral blood. These receptors were taken from a man between 60 and 70 years old with COVID-19, enrolled during active disease. CDR3s include the opening cysteine and the closing phenylalanine or tryptophan. The order of the fields is J gene, clone size, V gene, D gene, CDR3 DNA, CDR3 protein. A D gene is named only where the DNA matches it firmly. Not every row has a clone size; where given, it reads once, few, many or a size class.

TRBJ2-1 NA TRBV18 TRBD1 TGTGCCAGCTCACCACCTGACAGGGATTTGAATGAGCAGTTCTTC CASSPPDRDLNEQFF
TRBJ2-4 NA TRBV2 NA TGTGCCAGCAGGAAAAGGACTGATCTAGCCAAAAACATTCAGTACTTC CASRKRTDLAKNIQYF
TRBJ2-5 once TRBV9 TRBD2 TGTGCCAGCAGCGTGGGGGAGGGAGAGACCCAGTACTTC CASSVGEGETQYF
TRBJ1-2 NA TRBV19 TRBD1 TGTGCCAGTAGTATCCAGGGGGGCGAGAACTATGGCTACACCTTC CASSIQGGENYGYTF
TRBJ2-3 few TRBV6-5 NA TGTGCCAGCAGTTACTCTGGGGGGGATACGCAGTATTTT CASSYSGGDTQYF
TRBJ2-3 NA TRBV3-1/TRBV3-2 TRBD2 TGTGCCAGCAGCCAAGGGGTCAGCGGGAGGAGCCCGGATACGCAGTATTTT CASSQGVSGRSPDTQYF
TRBJ2-3 NA TRBV2 NA TGTGCCAGCGGACCTGAGACAGTGTCTAGGTCGGATACGCAGTATTTT CASGPETVSRSDTQYF
TRBJ2-7 NA TRBV10-3 TRBD2 TGTGCCATCAGTGTTAAACTAGCGGCGAGCTCCTACGAGCAGTACTTC CAISVKLAASSYEQYF
TRBJ1-6 NA TRBV5-4 NA TGTGCCAGCAGCTTGGGCGGGGTATCAAGATCACCCCTCCACTTT CASSLGGVSRSPLHF
TRBJ1-2 NA TRBV6-2/TRBV6-3 NA TGTGCCAGCAGTTACTTGCCACCCGGGCAGGGCTATGGCTACACCTTC CASSYLPPGQGYGYTF
TRBJ2-2 NA TRBV24-1 NA TGTGCCACCAGTGATCCGACAGGGAACACCGGGGAGCTGTTTTTT CATSDPTGNTGELFF
TRBJ2-5 NA TRBV18 NA TGTGCCAGCTCAGCGGACCAGGGGGAGACCCAGTACTTC CASSADQGETQYF
TRBJ2-7 NA TRBV9 TRBD2 TGTGCCAGCAGCGTAGCTGGACTAGCGGGAACTTACGAGCAGTACTTC CASSVAGLAGTYEQYF
TRBJ1-2 NA TRBV5-1 NA TGCGCCAGCAGCTTAACATCTGACTATGGCTACACCTTC CASSLTSDYGYTF
TRBJ1-4 NA TRBV19 NA TGTGCCAGTAAAGACGGAGCGGCAACTAATGAAAAACTGTTTTTT CASKDGAATNEKLFF
TRBJ2-5 once TRBV2 NA TGTGCCAGCAGAGCGGACAGAGTTGAGACCCAGTACTTC CASRADRVETQYF
TRBJ1-6 few TRBV6-5 TRBD1 TGTGCCAGCAACCAGGGGGACATCCTCCACTTT CASNQGDILHF
TRBJ2-1 NA TRBV4-2 NA TGTGCCAGCAGCCGGGAGTCCTACAATGAGCAGTTCTTC CASSRESYNEQFF